This is a list of T cell receptor beta chains from one sample in a study of response to subunit inactivated influenza vaccine. TCRdb re-called the RT-PCR reads with MiXCR, one entry per CDR3 protein. The data show about 480,000 distinct CDR3 sequences, 11% seen once. The sequences come from PBMCs from blood, collected roughly 48 days after vaccination. These TCRs come from a man aged 45 to 65 who received an inactivated influenza vaccine. CDR3s include the opening cysteine and the closing phenylalanine or tryptophan. Each record gives: J gene, D gene, clone size, V gene, CDR3 protein, CDR3 DNA. A D gene is named only where the DNA matches it firmly. Expanded clones get a size class; other rows say once, few or many, or leave the size out.

TRBJ2-3,TRBD2,many,TRBV28,CASSLLAGGPDWTDTQYF,TGTGCCAGCAGTTTACTAGCGGGGGGGCCTGATTGGACAGATACGCAGTATTTT
TRBJ2-1,TRBD2,-,TRBV15,CATSRGGLAGFNEQFF,TGTGCCACCAGCAGGGGGGGACTAGCGGGATTCAATGAGCAGTTCTTC
TRBJ1-3,-,-,TRBV20-1,CSAESSGNTIYF,TGCAGTGCGGAGAGCTCTGGAAACACCATATATTTT
TRBJ1-2,TRBD1,many,TRBV29-1,CSVGEAGGLGYTF,TGCAGCGTTGGAGAGGCAGGGGGCTTGGGCTACACCTTC
TRBJ2-5,TRBD1,few,TRBV3-1,CASSYRQGQETQYF,TGTGCCAGCAGCTATCGACAGGGGCAAGAGACCCAGTACTTC
TRBJ2-7,TRBD2,-,TRBV7-6,CASQSGLAGNYEQYF,TGTGCCAGCCAGAGTGGACTAGCGGGTAACTACGAGCAGTACTTC
TRBJ2-7,-,few,TRBV6-1,CASSTHQGPYEQYF,TGTGCCAGCAGCACTCACCAAGGTCCCTACGAGCAGTACTTC
TRBJ2-1,TRBD2,few,TRBV27,CASRRTSGHYNEQFF,TGTGCCAGCAGACGGACTAGCGGGCATTACAATGAGCAGTTCTTC
TRBJ1-2,TRBD1,few,TRBV6-5,CASSLTINRGGYTF,TGTGCCAGCAGTTTAACCATCAACAGGGGTGGCTACACCTTC
TRBJ2-7,-,many,TRBV11-2,CASSLGYGGTYEQYF,TGTGCCAGCAGCTTAGGCTACGGCGGTACCTACGAGCAGTACTTC
TRBJ2-7,-,few,TRBV12-3/TRBV12-4,CASRAYAGAYEQYF,TGTGCCAGCAGGGCTTACGCCGGCGCCTACGAGCAGTACTTC
TRBJ2-7,TRBD1,many,TRBV20-1,CSASDRGVNEQYF,TGCAGTGCTTCCGACAGGGGCGTCAACGAGCAGTACTTC
TRBJ2-5,-,few,TRBV7-3,CASSLRDGRVETQYF,TGTGCCAGCAGCCTCCGGGACGGTAGGGTTGAGACCCAGTACTTC
TRBJ2-2,-,many,TRBV7-2,CASLGIGELFF,TGTGCCAGTCTAGGCATCGGGGAGCTGTTTTTT
TRBJ2-1,TRBD2,many,TRBV4-3,CASSQDLAGSSYNEQFF,TGCGCCAGCAGCCAAGATCTAGCGGGAAGCTCCTACAATGAGCAGTTCTTC
TRBJ2-2,-,many,TRBV6-2/TRBV6-3,CASSYSKGGLSTGELFF,TGTGCCAGCAGTTACTCCAAAGGGGGACTTTCCACCGGGGAGCTGTTTTTT
TRBJ2-2,-,few,TRBV5-1,CASSLAYGDANTGELFF,TGCGCCAGCAGCTTGGCCTACGGGGACGCGAACACCGGGGAGCTGTTTTTT
TRBJ1-2,TRBD1,few,TRBV6-1,CASSPWTGANYGYTF,TGTGCCAGCAGTCCTTGGACAGGCGCTAACTATGGCTACACCTTC
TRBJ2-1,TRBD1,few,TRBV6-5,CASSSVRGTGSYNEQFF,TGTGCCAGCAGTTCGGTGCGAGGGACAGGGTCCTACAATGAGCAGTTCTTC
TRBJ2-7,-,-,TRBV4-1,CASSQEGLQGSYEQYF,TGCGCCAGCAGCCAAGAGGGCCTGCAGGGGAGCTACGAGCAGTACTTC
TRBJ1-5,-,few,TRBV11-2,CASSPETGPQHF,TGTGCCAGCAGCCCCGAGACTGGGCCCCAGCATTTT
TRBJ2-1,-,few,TRBV15,CATGRGSLNEQFF,TGTGCCACCGGGCGCGGCTCCCTCAATGAGCAGTTCTTC
TRBJ1-3,-,-,TRBV5-6,CASSSPVGWSGNTIYF,TGTGCCAGCAGCTCCCCGGTGGGCTGGTCTGGAAACACCATATATTTT
TRBJ1-6,TRBD1,-,TRBV19,CASTPTGSGSPLHF,TGTGCCAGTACCCCGACAGGGTCTGGTTCACCCCTCCACTTT
TRBJ2-4,-,-,TRBV6-2/TRBV6-3,CASSPQVTEGTRVYF,TGTGCCAGCAGCCCCCAAGTGACAGAGGGAACAAGAGTGTACTTC
TRBJ2-7,-,few,TRBV18,CASSNRDGAYEQYF,TGTGCCAGCTCAAACCGGGACGGAGCCTACGAGCAGTACTTC
TRBJ2-1,TRBD2,few,TRBV4-1,CASSQERLAGGQTSSYNEQFF,TGCGCCAGCAGCCAAGAGAGACTAGCGGGAGGACAAACAAGCTCCTACAATGAGCAGTTCTTC
TRBJ2-5,-,-,TRBV7-8,CASSLALVVVETQYF,TGTGCCAGCAGCTTAGCGCTTGTTGTAGTAGAGACCCAGTACTTC
TRBJ2-2,TRBD2,-,TRBV7-2,CASSLLRGAGELFF,TGTGCCAGCAGCTTACTACGGGGGGCCGGGGAGCTGTTTTTT
TRBJ1-6,-,-,TRBV10-3,CAISESTMAGVGSPLHF,TGTGCCATCAGTGAGTCGACTATGGCAGGGGTTGGTTCACCCCTCCACTTT
TRBJ1-2,-,-,TRBV5-1,CASSLVRDTEGYTF,TGCGCCAGCAGCTTGGTTCGGGATACAGAGGGCTACACCTTC
TRBJ2-1,-,many,TRBV4-3,CASSRGSEQFF,TGCGCCAGCAGCCGGGGAAGTGAGCAGTTCTTC
TRBJ1-2,-,-,TRBV15,CATSGFLETTPTSNYGYTF,TGTGCCACCAGCGGGTTTCTGGAGACCACCCCAACTTCTAACTATGGCTACACCTTC
TRBJ2-5,TRBD2,many,TRBV11-2,CASSVRTSGKETQYF,TGTGCCAGCAGCGTTAGGACTAGCGGGAAGGAGACCCAGTACTTC